This T cell receptor (beta chain) emerged from a study of cytomegalovirus exposure and HLA in healthy donors. The table came from immunoSEQ multiplex PCR; TCRdb's copy has only in-frame clones and leaves some out. The table shows about 180,000 clones, with roughly 86% occurring only once. With respect to this clone: The antigen is unknown.

General observations from the study: The study labeled fewer than 200 TCR beta chains cytomegalovirus-associated.

The V gene lost 3 bases and the J gene lost 10 bases, with 15 bases spanning the gap. In germline, CDR1 is MDHEN, CDR2 SYDVKM. This CDR3 comprises 13 residues. This chain uses TRBV28 with TRBJ1-1; a weak D match, TRBD1 (6 bases). The sequenced sample was PBMCs. The sequence was collected from a man between 18 and 35 years old in good health and CMV-seropositive. DNA of the CDR3: TGTGCCAGCAGTTTGATGCGGGGGCGGGGAGCTTTCTTT. This gives the protein CASSLMRGRGAFF. Full variable domain (rest looked up from reference TRBV28 and TRBJ1-1): DVKVTQSSRYLVKRTGEKVFLECVQDMDHENMFWYRQDPGLGLRLIYFSYDVKMKEKGDIPEGYSVSREKKERFSLILESASTNQTSMYLCASSLMRGRGAFFGQGTRLTVV.